Presented here are 2 T cell receptor beta chains from one specimen sequenced in a study of T cells after yellow fever vaccination. TCRdb reprocessed the 5' RACE reads via MiXCR and lists one record per CDR3 protein. The sample records tens of thousands of distinct CDR3 sequences, about 7.7% being singletons. Here the sequenced sample was CD8+ T cells sorted from PBMCs, taken on the day of the yellow fever booster vaccination. The receptor set was obtained from a man aged 25-45 years who received the YFV17D yellow fever vaccine.

This clonotype was seen a few times. This chain connects TRBV7-8 to TRBJ2-7; 8 positions match TRBD1. Germline V gene lookup returns CDR1 SGHVS and CDR2 FQNEAQ. This CDR3 spans 16 amino acids. The V segment lost 0 bases and the J segment 3 bases; nucleotides outside the gene matches: 7. Here the CDR3 DNA reads TGTGCCAGCAGCTTAGCGACAGGGGACCGCTTCTACGAGCAGTACTTC. It is translated as CASSLATGDRFYEQYF.

There are a few counts of this clonotype. This chain's CDR3 is CASSPRQGMFHEQYF. The CDR3 DNA sequence: TGCGCCAGCAGCCCCAGACAGGGGATGTTCCACGAGCAGTACTTC. The chain is built from TRBV5-1 and TRBJ2-7; 8 nucleotides line up with TRBD1. The CDR3 is 15 residues long. Germline V gives CDR1 SGHRS, CDR2 YFSETQ. J lost 5 bases, V lost 4 bases, and 11 bases had no gene match.